The rows below give T cell receptor beta chains drawn from one sample of a study of cytomegalovirus exposure and HLA in healthy donors. The protocol was immunoSEQ multiplex PCR, while the TCRdb copy is restricted to in-frame clones and leaves out a portion. The data contain 150,000 to 200,000 clones, around 75% of them seen just once; the ten biggest clones take up about 1.4%. The sample taken for sequencing was PBMCs. These receptors were taken from a woman in her forties or fifties in good health and CMV-seronegative. The CDR3 runs from the conserved cysteine through the conserved F or W. D genes are given only for firm matches. Part of the rows lack a size; the others show once, few, many or a class for expanded clones.

TGTGCCAGCAGCCGGGAGGGGGCGGGAGATACGCAGTATTTT,CASSREGAGDTQYF,TRBV5-8,14,TRBJ2-3,NA,NA
TGTGCCAGCAGCTTAGTCTGGACTAGCGGGAACACTGGGGCCAACGTCCTGACTTTC,CASSLVWTSGNTGANVLTF,TRBV7-2,19,TRBJ2-6,TRBD2,NA
TGTGCCAGCAGCGTCGCTAGCGGGGCCCAAGAGACCCAGTACTTC,CASSVASGAQETQYF,TRBV9,15,TRBJ2-5,TRBD2,NA
TGTGCCAGCAGCGCACAGAACACTGAAGCTTTCTTT,CASSAQNTEAFF,TRBV2,12,TRBJ1-1,NA,once
TGTGCCAGCAGTTCTTTCATCGGGGCTAACTATGGCTACACCTTC,CASSSFIGANYGYTF,TRBV28,15,TRBJ1-2,NA,NA
TGCGCCAGCAGCCGGACAGGGGATGGAGCAGATACGCAGTATTTT,CASSRTGDGADTQYF,TRBV5-1,15,TRBJ2-3,TRBD1,once
TGTGCCAGCAGCGTGACAGGGCTGGGCAATCAGCCCCAGCATTTT,CASSVTGLGNQPQHF,TRBV11-2,15,TRBJ1-5,TRBD1,NA
TGTGCCAGCAGCTTAGGGACAGAATACAATGAGCAGTTCTTC,CASSLGTEYNEQFF,TRBV7-2,14,TRBJ2-1,NA,NA
TGTGCTAGCAGCCTCGGGACTAGCGGGAATGAGCAGTTCTTC,CASSLGTSGNEQFF,TRBV7-7,14,TRBJ2-1,TRBD2,few
TGTGCCAGCAGCTTAGTAGGACAGGTCTCTGGAAACACCATATATTTT,CASSLVGQVSGNTIYF,TRBV7-2,16,TRBJ1-3,TRBD1,NA
TGCGCCAGCAGCCAAGATCAAGGCAGGGGCTATGAAAAACTGTTTTTT,CASSQDQGRGYEKLFF,TRBV4-3,16,TRBJ1-4,NA,NA
TGCGCCAGCACCTCGACGGAGGGCAATGAGCAGTTCTTC,CASTSTEGNEQFF,TRBV10-1,13,TRBJ2-1,NA,NA
TGTGCCAGCAGCTTACAGTCCACCGGGGAGCTGTTTTTT,CASSLQSTGELFF,TRBV7-9,13,TRBJ2-2,NA,NA
TGTGCCAGCAGCCCAGCGGGCACGGGGCGGACTGAAGCTTTCTTT,CASSPAGTGRTEAFF,TRBV7-8,15,TRBJ1-1,NA,NA
TGCGCCAGCAGCTCGGACAGGGGGGGATATTCCTACACCTTC,CASSSDRGGYSYTF,TRBV10-2,14,TRBJ1-2,TRBD1,NA
TGTGCCAGCCTAACTAGCGGGAGAGTTCCTGGCAATGAGCAGTTCTTC,CASLTSGRVPGNEQFF,TRBV28,16,TRBJ2-1,TRBD2,NA
TGTGCCAGCAGCTTCCGTCGGGAGCAGTACTTC,CASSFRREQYF,TRBV6-5,11,TRBJ2-7,NA,once
TGTGCCAGTAAGTACGCCGGGAGATCTTTCTTT,CASKYAGRSFF,TRBV19,11,TRBJ1-1,NA,NA
TGTGCCAGCAGCCTTACCGAGACAGGGGCGTTAGAGCAGTACTTC,CASSLTETGALEQYF,TRBV5-5,15,TRBJ2-7,TRBD1,few
TGTGCCAGCAGCTTCCTAAACGGGGAGCTGTTTTTT,CASSFLNGELFF,TRBV5-4,12,TRBJ2-2,NA,few